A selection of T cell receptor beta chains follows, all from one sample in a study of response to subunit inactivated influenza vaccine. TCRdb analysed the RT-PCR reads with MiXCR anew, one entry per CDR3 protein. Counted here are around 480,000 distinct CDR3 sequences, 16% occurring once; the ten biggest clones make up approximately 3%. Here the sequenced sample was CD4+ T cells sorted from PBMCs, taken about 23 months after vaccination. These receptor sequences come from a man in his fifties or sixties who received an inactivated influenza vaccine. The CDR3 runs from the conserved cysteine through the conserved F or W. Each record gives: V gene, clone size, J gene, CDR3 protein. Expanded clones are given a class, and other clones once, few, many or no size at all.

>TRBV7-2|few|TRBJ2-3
CASGRYGGGTDTQYF
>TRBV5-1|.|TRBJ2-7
CASSGTRTAAGEQYF
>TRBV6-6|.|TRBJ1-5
CASGIQGAQPQHF
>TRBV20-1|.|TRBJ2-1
CSAGKGGLGHEQFF
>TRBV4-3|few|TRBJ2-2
CASSQEQGRGTGELFF
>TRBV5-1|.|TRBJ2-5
CASSLGAGPRAGVWETQYF
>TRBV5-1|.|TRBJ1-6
CASSLANPGQGRSPLHF
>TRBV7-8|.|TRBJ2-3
CASSARQGHTDTQYF
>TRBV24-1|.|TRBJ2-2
CATTDRANTGELFF
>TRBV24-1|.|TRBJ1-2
CATSSNRLGTFSGYTF
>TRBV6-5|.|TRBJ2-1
CASSYSGLIGSNEQFF
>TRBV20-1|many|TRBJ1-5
CSAGGGGLQPQHF
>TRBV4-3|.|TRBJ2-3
CASSPGVAITDTQYF
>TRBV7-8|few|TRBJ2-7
CASSTGEGRQYF
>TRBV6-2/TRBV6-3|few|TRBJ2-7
CASSFTGQYEQYF
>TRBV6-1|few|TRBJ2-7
CASTRLGVGGEQYF
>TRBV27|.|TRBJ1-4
CASSMDMAPWEKLFF
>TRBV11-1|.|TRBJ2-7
CASSLASGFVQGVYEQYF
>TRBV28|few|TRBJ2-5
CASSLSRTSAKTQYF
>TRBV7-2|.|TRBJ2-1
CASSAHREVEQFF
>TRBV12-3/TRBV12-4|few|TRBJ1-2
CASSGRVGVNYGYTF
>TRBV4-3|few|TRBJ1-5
CASSQDRGRQPQHF
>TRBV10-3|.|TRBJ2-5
CAIGQGRQTQYF
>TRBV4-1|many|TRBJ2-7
CASSQGELKEQYF
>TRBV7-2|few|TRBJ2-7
CASSLDPVGGYEQYF
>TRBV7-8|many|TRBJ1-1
CASSLGGRAEAFF
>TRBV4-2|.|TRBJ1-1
CASSQLNQNTEAFF
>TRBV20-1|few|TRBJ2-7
CSARAVFGQGAYEQYF
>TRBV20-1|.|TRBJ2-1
CSATSLDRGKQFF
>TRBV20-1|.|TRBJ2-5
CSAKAGLAVQETQYF
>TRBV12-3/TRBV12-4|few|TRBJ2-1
CASSPGLAGGNNEQFF
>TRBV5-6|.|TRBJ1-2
CASSFGRRTGGYTF
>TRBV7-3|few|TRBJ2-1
CASSSGSSEYNEQFF
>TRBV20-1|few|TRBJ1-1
CSAAKQGGNTEAFF
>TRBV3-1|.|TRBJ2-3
CASSQYRGSSTDTQYF
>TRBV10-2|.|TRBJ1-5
CASSGLLGQGNQPQHF
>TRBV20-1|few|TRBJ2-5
CSAKESYQETQYF
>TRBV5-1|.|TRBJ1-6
CASSLAQSYNSPLHF
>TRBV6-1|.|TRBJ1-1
CASSRGQGYTEAFF
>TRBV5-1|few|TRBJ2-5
CASSWTGQPQETQYF
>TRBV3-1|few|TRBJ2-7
CASSQEPGTYEQYF
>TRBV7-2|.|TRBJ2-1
CASSLSVGRGRRNEQFF
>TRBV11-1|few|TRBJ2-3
CASRVAITDTQYF
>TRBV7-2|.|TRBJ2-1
CASSDRGRSDNEQFF
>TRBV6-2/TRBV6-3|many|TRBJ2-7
CASSRATSGARPYEQYF
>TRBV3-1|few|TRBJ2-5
CASSQVKRTSGGKETQYF
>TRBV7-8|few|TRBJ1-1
CASSLRRQVNTEAFF
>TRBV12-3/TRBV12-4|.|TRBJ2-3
CASSFLGTGTDTQYF